The TCR beta chain described here comes from a study of T cell responses to AZD1222 COVID-19 vaccine. Using immunoSEQ multiplex PCR, the repertoire was profiled, and TCRdb retains in-frame clones only, with some absent. Of over 100,000 clones listed, 87% are singletons. V lost 9 bases to trimming and J lost 4 bases, with 12 bases between them. This CDR3 is 13 amino acids long. Germline V CDR1 and CDR2: LGHDT, YNNKEL (reference sequence). The genes are TRBV3-1 (or the pseudogene TRBV3-2) and TRBJ2-2, with D perhaps matching TRBD1 (5 bases). Here the sequenced sample was peripheral blood, taken on day 0 of AZD1222 vaccination. The sequence came from an adult in good health. The CDR3 DNA reads TGTGCCAGTCAGGGCAGGCCCACCGGGGAGCTGTTTTTT. As protein: CASQGRPTGELFF.